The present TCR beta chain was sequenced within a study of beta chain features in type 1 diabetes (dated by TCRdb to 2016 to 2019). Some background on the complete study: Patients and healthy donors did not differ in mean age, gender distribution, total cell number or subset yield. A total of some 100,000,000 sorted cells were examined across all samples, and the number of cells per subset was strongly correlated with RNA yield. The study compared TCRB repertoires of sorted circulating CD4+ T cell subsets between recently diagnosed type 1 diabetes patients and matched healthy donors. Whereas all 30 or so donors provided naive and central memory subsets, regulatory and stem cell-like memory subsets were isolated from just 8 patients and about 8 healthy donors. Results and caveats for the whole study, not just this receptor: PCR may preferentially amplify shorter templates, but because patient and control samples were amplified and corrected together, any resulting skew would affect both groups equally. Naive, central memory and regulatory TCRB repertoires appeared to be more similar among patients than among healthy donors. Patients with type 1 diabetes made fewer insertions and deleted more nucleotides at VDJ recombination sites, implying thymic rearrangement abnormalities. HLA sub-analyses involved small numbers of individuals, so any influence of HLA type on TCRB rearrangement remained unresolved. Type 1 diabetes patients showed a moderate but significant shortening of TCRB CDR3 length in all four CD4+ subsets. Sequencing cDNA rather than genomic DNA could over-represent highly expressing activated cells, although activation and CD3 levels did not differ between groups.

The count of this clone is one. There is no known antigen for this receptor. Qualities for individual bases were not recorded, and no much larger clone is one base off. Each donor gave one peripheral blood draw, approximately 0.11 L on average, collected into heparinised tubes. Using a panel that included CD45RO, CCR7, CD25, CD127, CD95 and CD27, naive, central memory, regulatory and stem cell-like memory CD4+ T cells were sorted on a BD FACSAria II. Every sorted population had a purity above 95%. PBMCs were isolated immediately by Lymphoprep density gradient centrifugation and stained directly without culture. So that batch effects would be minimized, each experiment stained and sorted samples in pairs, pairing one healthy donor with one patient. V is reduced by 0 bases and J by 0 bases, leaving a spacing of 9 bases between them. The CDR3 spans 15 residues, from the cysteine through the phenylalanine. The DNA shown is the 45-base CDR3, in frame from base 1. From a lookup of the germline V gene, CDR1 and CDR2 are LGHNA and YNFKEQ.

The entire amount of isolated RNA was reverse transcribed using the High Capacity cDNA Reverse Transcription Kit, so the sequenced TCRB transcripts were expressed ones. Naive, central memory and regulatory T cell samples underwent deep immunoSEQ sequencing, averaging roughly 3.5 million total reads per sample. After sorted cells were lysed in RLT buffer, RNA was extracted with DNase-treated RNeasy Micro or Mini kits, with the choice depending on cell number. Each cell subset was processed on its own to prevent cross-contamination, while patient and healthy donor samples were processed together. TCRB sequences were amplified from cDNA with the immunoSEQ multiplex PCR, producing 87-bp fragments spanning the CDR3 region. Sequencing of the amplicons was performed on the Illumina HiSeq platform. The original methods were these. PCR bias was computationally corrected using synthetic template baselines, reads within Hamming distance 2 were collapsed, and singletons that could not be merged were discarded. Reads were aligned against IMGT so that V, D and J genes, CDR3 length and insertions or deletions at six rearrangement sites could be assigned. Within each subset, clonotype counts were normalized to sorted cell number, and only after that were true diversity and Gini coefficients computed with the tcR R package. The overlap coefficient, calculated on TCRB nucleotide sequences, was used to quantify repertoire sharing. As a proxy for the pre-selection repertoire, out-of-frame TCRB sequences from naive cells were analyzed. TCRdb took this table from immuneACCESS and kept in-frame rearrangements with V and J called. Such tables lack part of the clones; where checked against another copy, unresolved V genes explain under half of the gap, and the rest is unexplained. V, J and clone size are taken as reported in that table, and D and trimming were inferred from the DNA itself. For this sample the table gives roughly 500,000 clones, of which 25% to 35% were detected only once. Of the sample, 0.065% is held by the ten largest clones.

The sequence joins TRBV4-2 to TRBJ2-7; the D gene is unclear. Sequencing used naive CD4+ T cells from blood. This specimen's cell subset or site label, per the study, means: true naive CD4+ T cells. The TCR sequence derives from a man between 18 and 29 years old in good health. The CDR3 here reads CASSQEWLSSYEQYF. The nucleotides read TGTGCCAGCAGCCAAGAATGGCTGTCCTCCTACGAGCAGTACTTC.